This T cell receptor (beta chain) stems from a study of human T cells and chemical hapten exposure (dated by TCRdb to 2020 to 2022). Regarding the complete study: Libraries were combined into a pool for sequencing, and differences in TCR yield between samples came mainly from small differences in library volumes within the pool. The study tracked peripheral blood TCR repertoire changes in vivo during primary and secondary sensitization to the hapten diphenylcyclopropenone (DPC) in alopecia patients. Points the paper makes about the study in general: No change with DPC sensitization was found in the number of TCRs above 1 in 1000 frequency, and no evidence of global repertoire structure alterations was found. After repeated subsampling, the strength of the expansion versus patch-test correlation and the threshold at which it became significant changed.

Unfractionated whole blood was collected in Tempus Blood RNA tubes, and total RNA was extracted from that blood. As TCR sequencing controls, about five healthy volunteers were used, with blood taken at day 0, 2 weeks and 6 weeks. From the cysteine through the phenylalanine, the CDR3 covers 19 amino acids. Just the 57-base CDR3 DNA is kept, in frame starting at base 1. CDR1 is given as SEHNR and CDR2 as FQNEAQ, both from the germline V gene (reference sequence). Trimming accounts for 0 bases at V and 0 bases at J, while the number of junction bases matched to no gene is 7. During library preparation, unique molecular identifiers were attached to individual cDNA molecules so that TCRs could be counted in a quantitative, reproducible way. For every blood RNA sample, sequencing covered both the TCR alpha and TCR beta chains. Concerning the study's data processing: A median of about 89,000 TCRs per sample was observed, with a range of about 23,224 to 700,000. V, J and CDR3 annotation of the TCR reads was performed with the Decombinator software suite. For the PS versus PT1 abundance plots, all samples were subsampled to the same number of TCRs (28,000). Expanded TCRs were defined as absent before sensitization and observed at least eight times at the 2-week time point. TCRdb reworked the public reads: Q25 trimming with fastp, MiXCR clone assembly, productive beta chains retained. Here each entry gathers all rows of one CDR3 protein and keeps the most common genes and DNA. The V and J calls here are based on TCRdb, not the publication. The sample table shows about 120,000 distinct CDR3 sequences, and less than 10% are seen once. Roughly 1.5% of the sample is in the top ten clones.

In this sample, this clonotype turned up a few times. Its binding antigen is unknown. The input lacks base qualities; no much larger clone sits a single base away. The chain employs TRBV7-9 and TRBJ2-2; 10 nucleotides in the junction match TRBD1. Sequencing input: whole blood. The source of this sequence is a human donor in good health. Some clones in this sample may be carry-over from other donors' samples. Donor details come from another sample of the same person, matched by shared clones. The CDR3 protein: CASSLALAGTGANTGELFF. In nucleotides, the sequence is TGTGCCAGCAGCTTAGCGCTCGCCGGGACAGGGGCGAACACCGGGGAGCTGTTTTTT. With the portions outside the CDR3 filled from the reference TRBV7-9 and TRBJ2-2 genes, the complete variable region becomes DTGVSQNPRHKITKRGQNVTFRCDPISEHNRLYWYRQTLGQGPEFLTYFQNEAQLEKSRLLSDRFSAERPKGSFSTLEIQRTEQGDSAMYLCASSLALAGTGANTGELFFGEGSRLTVL.